The 8 T cell receptor beta chains below were found in one sample sequenced in a study of blood T cell repertoires in COVID-19. Method: immunoSEQ multiplex PCR; TCRdb's copy keeps in-frame clones and lacks some. The sample includes around 26,000 clones, about 81% of them seen just once. Input material: peripheral blood. These receptors all come from a woman in her seventies with COVID-19, enrolled during active disease.

This chain joins TRBV5-5 and TRBJ1-1; D not resolved. Per the germline V gene, CDR1 is SGHKS and CDR2 is YYEKEE (reference sequence). CDR3 length equals 15 residues. The ends were cut back, 1 base at V and 0 bases at J, with 10 bases in the middle. The CDR3 coding sequence is TGTGCCAGCAGCTTGTACAGTCCAATGAACACTGAAGCTTTCTTT. It specifies CASSLYSPMNTEAFF.

The chain uses TRBV10-3 and TRBJ2-2; the D gene is possibly TRBD1 (6 bases). The CDR3 spans 14 residues. The germline gives CDR1 ENHRY, CDR2 SYGVKD. Between the trimmed V and J ends, which lost 8 bases and 3 bases, there was a span of 13 bases. CDR3: CAIGRGSDTGELFF. In nucleotides, the CDR3 is TGTGCCATCGGCAGGGGTTCGGACACCGGGGAGCTGTTTTTT.

The V call is TRBV6-4, the J call TRBJ1-2, with D possibly TRBD1 on 5 matching bases. V lost 5 bases and J 8 bases, leaving 18 bases between the germline ends. Germline V gene sequence: CDR1 MRHNA, CDR2 SNTAGT. The CDR3 has 14 amino acids. Here the CDR3 DNA reads TGTGCCAGCAGTTCAGGCAGGGCCCTCGACGGCTACACCTTC. This encodes CASSSGRALDGYTF.

This clone appeared once. The rearrangement uses TRBV4-1 and TRBJ1-5; unclear D gene. Germline assignment: CDR1 MGHRA and CDR2 YSYEKL. The CDR3 totals 16 residues. Trimming took off 2 bases at V and 4 bases at J, with 15 bases between the two ends. CDR3 coding DNA: TGCGCCAGCAGCCAAATAGGACTCGGAGGTAATCAGCCCCAGCATTTT. Residues: CASSQIGLGGNQPQHF.

This clone was detected a few times. V and J are TRBV9 and TRBJ1-1; 7 nucleotides line up with TRBD1. The ends lost 0 bases at V and 3 bases at J; junction bases unmatched: 5. Germline V gives CDR1 SGDLS, CDR2 YYNGEE. This CDR3 has 15 residues. This chain's CDR3 is CASSVDMTGHTEAFF. As DNA, the CDR3 is TGTGCCAGCAGCGTAGACATGACAGGGCACACTGAAGCTTTCTTT.

The rearrangement joins TRBV20-1 to TRBJ1-4, with no clear D. This CDR3 is 11 amino acids long. Deletions cut 3 bases from V and 7 bases from J, with 6 bases between. CDR1 is DFQATT, CDR2 SNEGSKA, per germline (reference sequence). CDR3 region: CSASPREKLFF. The CDR3 DNA reads TGCAGTGCTAGTCCCCGTGAAAAACTGTTTTTT.

The chain recombines TRBV18 with TRBJ1-2, with TRBD1 matching over 9 bases. This CDR3 is built from 16 residues. V dropped 3 bases and J dropped 0; count of bases not matched to a gene: 5. CDR1 and CDR2 (germline): KGHSH, LQKENI. In nucleotides, the CDR3 is TGTGCCAGCTCACCCAGCCGACAGGGGGCTAACTATGGCTACACCTTC. Translating it yields CASSPSRQGANYGYTF.

The rearrangement joins TRBV3-1 (or the pseudogene TRBV3-2) to TRBJ1-1; a possible D gene is TRBD1 (6 bases). Germline-derived CDR1 and CDR2 are LGHDT and YNNKEL (reference sequence). V was pared by 4 bases and J by 3 bases, with 12 bases between. This CDR3 region has 14 residues. The DNA of the CDR3 is TGTGCCAGCAGCCGAGGACAGTTCGACACTGAAGCTTTCTTT. As protein: CASSRGQFDTEAFF.